This record looks at one T cell receptor (beta chain) sequence and its context. As yet, its antigen is unknown. The data belong to a study of T cell responses to AZD1222 COVID-19 vaccine. At the level of the study: Recipients boosted at about 4 weeks or about 12 weeks are pooled.

J gave up 6 bases and V 4 bases, and 9 bases lay outside the gene matches. Per germline, CDR1 SQVTM and CDR2 ANQGSEA. The CDR3 is 14 amino acids. The assay was immunoSEQ multiplex PCR, and TCRdb's table has in-frame clones only and misses some. The sample lists about 70,000 clones; roughly 85% were seen once. Study results and caveats: Sampling captured repertoires only after the peak T cell response. AZD1222 recipients seropositive at baseline numbered only six or seven. Spike-specific TCR breadth and depth both grew after two AZD1222 doses.

This TCR was recovered from an adult in good health. The rearrangement links TRBV29-1 to TRBJ2-7; 10 positions agree with TRBD2. The sequencing here drew on peripheral blood, taken on day 0 of AZD1222 vaccination. The DNA of the CDR3 is TGCAGCGTTGGGATGGTAGCGGGAGGTAGCGAGCAGTACTTC. Its protein product is CSVGMVAGGSEQYF.